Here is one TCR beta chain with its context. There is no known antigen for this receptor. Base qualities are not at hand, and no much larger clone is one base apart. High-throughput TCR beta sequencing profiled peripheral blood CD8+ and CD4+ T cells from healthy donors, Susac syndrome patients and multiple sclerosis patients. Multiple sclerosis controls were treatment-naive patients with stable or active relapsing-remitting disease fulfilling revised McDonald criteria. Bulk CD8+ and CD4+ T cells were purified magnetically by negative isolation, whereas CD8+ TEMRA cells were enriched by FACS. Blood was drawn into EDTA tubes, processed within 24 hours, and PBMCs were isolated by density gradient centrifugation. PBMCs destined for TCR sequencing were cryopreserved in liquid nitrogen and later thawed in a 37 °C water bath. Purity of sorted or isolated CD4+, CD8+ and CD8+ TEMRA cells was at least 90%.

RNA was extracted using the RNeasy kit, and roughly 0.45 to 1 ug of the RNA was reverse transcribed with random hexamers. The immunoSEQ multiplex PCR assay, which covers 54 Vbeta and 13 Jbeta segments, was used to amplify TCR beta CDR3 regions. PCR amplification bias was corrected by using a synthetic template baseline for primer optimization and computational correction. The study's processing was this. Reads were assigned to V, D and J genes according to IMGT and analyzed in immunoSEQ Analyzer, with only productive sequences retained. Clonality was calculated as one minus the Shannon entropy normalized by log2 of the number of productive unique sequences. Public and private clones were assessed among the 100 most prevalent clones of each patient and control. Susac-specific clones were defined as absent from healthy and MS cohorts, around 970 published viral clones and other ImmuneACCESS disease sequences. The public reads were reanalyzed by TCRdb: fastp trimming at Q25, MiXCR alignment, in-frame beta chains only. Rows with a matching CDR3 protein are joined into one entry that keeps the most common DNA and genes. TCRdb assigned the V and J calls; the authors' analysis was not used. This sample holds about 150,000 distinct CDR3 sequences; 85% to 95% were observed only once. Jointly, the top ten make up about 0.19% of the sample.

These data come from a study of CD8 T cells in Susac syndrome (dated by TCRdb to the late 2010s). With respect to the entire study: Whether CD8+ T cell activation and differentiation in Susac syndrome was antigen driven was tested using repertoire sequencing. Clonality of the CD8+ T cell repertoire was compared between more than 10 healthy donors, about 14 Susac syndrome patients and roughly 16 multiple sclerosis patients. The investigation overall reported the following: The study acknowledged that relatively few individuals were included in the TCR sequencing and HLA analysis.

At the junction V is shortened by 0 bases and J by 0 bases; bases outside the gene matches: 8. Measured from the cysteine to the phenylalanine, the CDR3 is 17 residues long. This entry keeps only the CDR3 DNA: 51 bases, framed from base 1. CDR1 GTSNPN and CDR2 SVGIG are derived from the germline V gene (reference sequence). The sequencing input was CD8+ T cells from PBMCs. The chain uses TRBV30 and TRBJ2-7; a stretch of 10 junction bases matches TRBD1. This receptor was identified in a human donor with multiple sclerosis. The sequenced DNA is TGTGCCTGGAGTGTTCTCCGGGGACAGGGGCCCTCCTACGAGCAGTACTTC. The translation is CAWSVLRGQGPSYEQYF.